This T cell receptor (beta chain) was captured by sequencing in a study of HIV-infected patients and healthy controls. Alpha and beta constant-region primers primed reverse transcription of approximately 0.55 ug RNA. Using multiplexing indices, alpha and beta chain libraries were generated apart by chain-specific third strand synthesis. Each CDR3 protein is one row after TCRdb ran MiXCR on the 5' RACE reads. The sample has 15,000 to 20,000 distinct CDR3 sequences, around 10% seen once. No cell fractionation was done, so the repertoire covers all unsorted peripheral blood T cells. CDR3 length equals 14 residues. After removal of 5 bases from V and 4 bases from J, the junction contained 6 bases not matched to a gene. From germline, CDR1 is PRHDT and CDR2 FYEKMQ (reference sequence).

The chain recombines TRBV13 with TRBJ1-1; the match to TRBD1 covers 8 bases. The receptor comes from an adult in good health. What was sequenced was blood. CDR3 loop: CASSMGTGPTEAFF. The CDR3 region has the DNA TGTGCCAGCAGCATGGGGACAGGACCCACTGAAGCTTTCTTT.